The 13 T cell receptor beta chains reported below all come from one sample, sequenced in a study of technical replicates of blood from a few donors. The method was immunoSEQ multiplex PCR; TCRdb's version includes in-frame clones alone and lacks a portion of them. The data show some 60,000 clones, with around nine tenths seen just once and around 5.2% held by the top ten. The specimen sequenced was PBMCs. These TCRs come from a human donor in good health. Some clones in this sample may be carry-over from other donors' samples.

V and J are TRBV5-1 and TRBJ2-2, with a weak D call TRBD1 (6 bases). The V end was cut by 0 bases, the J end by 4 bases, with 10 bases between. Germline V CDR1 and CDR2: SGHRS, YFSETQ. The length of the CDR3 is 15 residues. The CDR3 DNA reads as TGCGCCAGCAGCTTGGCAGGGGTAGGCACCGGGGAGCTGTTTTTT. Protein sequence: CASSLAGVGTGELFF.

J is TRBJ2-7 and V is TRBV27; 10 bases are shared with TRBD2. The germline V gene encodes CDR1 MNHEY and CDR2 SMNVEV (reference sequence). With 6 bases clipped from V and 6 bases from J, the junction kept 11 bases outside the gene matches. The CDR3 runs 15 residues. The CDR3 sequence: CASRGLAGVVGEQYF. CDR3 nucleotides: TGTGCCAGCAGGGGCCTAGCGGGAGTGGTGGGCGAGCAGTACTTC.

The genes are TRBV30 and TRBJ2-7, with TRBD1 matching over 10 bases. Germline values: CDR1 GTSNPN, CDR2 SVGIG (reference sequence). This CDR3 contains 15 residues. Germline trimming cut 3 bases from V and 5 bases from J; bases unmatched to any gene: 10. CDR3 bases: TGTGCCTGGAGGGAAACCGGGACAGGGGCCCACGAGCAGTACTTC. It yields the protein CAWRETGTGAHEQYF.

The chain couples TRBV29-1 to TRBJ2-7, with D possibly matching TRBD1 (5 bases). Germline lookup yields CDR1 SQVTM and CDR2 ANQGSEA. CDR3 size: 11 residues. V lost 7 bases to trimming and J lost 3 bases, with 10 bases between them. The CDR3 sequence: CSGGFGYEQYF. The CDR3 DNA reads as TGCAGCGGGGGCTTCGGCTACGAGCAGTACTTC.

The rearrangement joins TRBV9 to TRBJ2-7, with 12 bases identical to TRBD1. CDR1 is SGDLS, CDR2 YYNGEE, per germline. J lost 6 bases, V lost 0 bases, and 4 bases had no gene match. CDR3 size: 15 residues. The CDR3 sequence: CASSVDGTGGSEQYF. CDR3 bases: TGTGCCAGCAGCGTAGATGGGACAGGGGGCTCCGAGCAGTACTTC.

This clone came up a few times. This chain links TRBV27 with TRBJ1-1; no firm D call. V was cut by 5 bases and J by 5 bases, with 12 bases left in between. From germline, CDR1 is MNHEY and CDR2 SMNVEV (reference sequence). This CDR3 is built from 13 residues. CDR3 sequence (DNA): TGTGCCAGCAGTGTGTCCCGGGGAACTGAAGCTTTCTTT. Translating it yields CASSVSRGTEAFF.

The chain is built from TRBV18 and TRBJ1-1, with D hard to call. CDR1 is KGHSH and CDR2 is LQKENI in the germline V gene. V lost 3 bases and J lost 1, with 6 bases in between. The CDR3 contains 13 residues. The CDR3 nucleotides read TGTGCCAGCTCACCGGGCACGAACACTGAAGCTTTCTTT. Residues: CASSPGTNTEAFF.

The J gene is TRBJ2-7, the V gene TRBV5-1, with 9 bases fitting TRBD1. Germline CDR1 SGHRS, CDR2 YFSETQ. The junction had 5 bases not matched to a gene; V was cut back by 4 bases and J by 3 bases. The length of the CDR3 is 14 residues. This chain's CDR3 is CASSTTGGYYEQYF. The CDR3 DNA is TGCGCCAGCAGCACGACAGGGGGGTACTACGAGCAGTACTTC.

This clone was detected a few times. The rearrangement uses TRBV29-1 and TRBJ1-1, with D possibly matching TRBD1 (6 bases). Trimming removed 1 base at V and 8 bases at J, with 8 bases between. Germline CDR1 reads SQVTM; CDR2 reads ANQGSEA. The CDR3 has 11 amino acids. The CDR3 sequence: CSVEGQGEAFF. CDR3 DNA: TGCAGCGTTGAAGGGCAGGGGGAAGCTTTCTTT.

The chain employs TRBV5-1 and TRBJ2-1; 7 nucleotides line up with TRBD2. The ends lost 0 bases at V and 6 bases at J; junction bases unmatched: 6. Germline CDR1 and CDR2: SGHRS and YFSETQ. The length of the CDR3 is 15 residues. The CDR3 bases are TGCGCCAGCAGCTTGGTGGCGGGAGCCGCCAATGAGCAGTTCTTC. Translating gives CASSLVAGAANEQFF.

V and J are TRBV6-1 and TRBJ2-1; 7 bases line up with TRBD2. Germline V gives CDR1 MNHNS, CDR2 SASEGT. Trimming cost V 4 bases and J 0 bases; bases outside gene matches: 3. The CDR3 sequence is 15 residues long. CDR3 sequence: CASSGGLSSYNEQFF. The CDR3 DNA sequence: TGTGCCAGCAGTGGGGGACTAAGCTCCTACAATGAGCAGTTCTTC.

V is TRBV19 and J is TRBJ1-2; D not resolved. Germline-derived CDR1 and CDR2 are LNHDA and SQIVND (reference sequence). V lost 7 bases to trimming and J lost 0 bases, with 6 bases between them. This CDR3 spans 12 amino acids. Here the CDR3 DNA reads TGTGCCAGTATGGAGCCTAACTATGGCTACACCTTC. Translated, it gives CASMEPNYGYTF.

The rearrangement uses TRBV25-1 and TRBJ1-6; D possibly corresponds to TRBD1 (6 bases). This CDR3 is built from 14 residues. Deletions cut 4 bases from V and 5 bases from J, with 9 bases between. Germline V gene lookup returns CDR1 MGHDK and CDR2 SYGVNS. CDR3 sequence reads: CASSGYRDNSPLHF. The CDR3 nucleotides read TGTGCCAGCAGTGGGTACAGGGATAATTCACCCCTCCACTTT.